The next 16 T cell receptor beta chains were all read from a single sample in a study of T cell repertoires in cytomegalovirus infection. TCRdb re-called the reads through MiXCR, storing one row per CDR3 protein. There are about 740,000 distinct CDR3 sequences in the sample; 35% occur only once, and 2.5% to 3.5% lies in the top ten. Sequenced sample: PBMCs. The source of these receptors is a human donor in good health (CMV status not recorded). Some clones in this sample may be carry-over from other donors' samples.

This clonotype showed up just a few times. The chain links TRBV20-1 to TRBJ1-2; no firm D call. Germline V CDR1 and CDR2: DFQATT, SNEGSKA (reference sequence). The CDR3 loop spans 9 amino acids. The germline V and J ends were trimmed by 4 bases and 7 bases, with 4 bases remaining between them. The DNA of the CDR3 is TGCAGTGCTAAGAGTGGCTACACCTTC. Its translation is CSAKSGYTF.

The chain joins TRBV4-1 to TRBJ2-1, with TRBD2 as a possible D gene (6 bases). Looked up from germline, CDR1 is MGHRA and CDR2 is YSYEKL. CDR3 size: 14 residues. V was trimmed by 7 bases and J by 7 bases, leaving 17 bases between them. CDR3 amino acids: CASIPLEGDNEQFF. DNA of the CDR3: TGCGCCAGCATCCCTCTGGAGGGAGATAATGAGCAGTTCTTC.

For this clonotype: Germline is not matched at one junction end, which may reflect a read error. The CDR3 nucleotides read TGTGCCAGCCGCTTGGCACAGCTCTCTGGAAACACCATATATTTT. The encoded protein is CASRLAQLSGNTIYF. The chain employs TRBV5-6 and TRBJ1-3; D not certain. The CDR3 extends over 15 amino acids. CDR1 is SGHDT, CDR2 YYEEEE, per germline.

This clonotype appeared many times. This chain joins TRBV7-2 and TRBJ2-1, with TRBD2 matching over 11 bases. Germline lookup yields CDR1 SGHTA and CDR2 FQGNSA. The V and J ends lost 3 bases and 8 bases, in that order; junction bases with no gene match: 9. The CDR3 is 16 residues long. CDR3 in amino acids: CASSLRLAGLPDEQFF. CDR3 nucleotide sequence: TGTGCCAGCAGCTTGCGACTAGCGGGATTACCCGATGAGCAGTTCTTC.

As DNA, the CDR3 is TGTGCCAGCAGCTCTAGCGGGGCGGGCTACAATGAGCAGTTCTTC. Translated: CASSSSGAGYNEQFF. This chain uses TRBV7-6 with TRBJ2-1, with 9 bases aligning to TRBD2. CDR3 size: 15 residues. With V trimmed by 4 bases and J by 3 bases, 4 bases remained unmatched. Germline V gene data show CDR1 as SGHVS and CDR2 as FNYEAQ.

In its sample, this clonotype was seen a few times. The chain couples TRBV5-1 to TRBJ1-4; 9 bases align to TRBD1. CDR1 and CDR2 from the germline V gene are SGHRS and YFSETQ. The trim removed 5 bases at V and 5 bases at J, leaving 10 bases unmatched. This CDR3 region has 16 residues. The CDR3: CASRHTTGTGNEKLFF. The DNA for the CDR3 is TGCGCCAGCAGACATACCACCGGGACAGGGAATGAAAAACTGTTTTTT.

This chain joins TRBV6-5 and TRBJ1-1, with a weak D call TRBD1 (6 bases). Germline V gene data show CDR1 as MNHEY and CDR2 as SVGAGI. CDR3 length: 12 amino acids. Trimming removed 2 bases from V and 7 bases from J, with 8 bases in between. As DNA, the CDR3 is TGTGCCAGCAGTTACACAGGGCGTGAAGCTTTCTTT. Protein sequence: CASSYTGREAFF.

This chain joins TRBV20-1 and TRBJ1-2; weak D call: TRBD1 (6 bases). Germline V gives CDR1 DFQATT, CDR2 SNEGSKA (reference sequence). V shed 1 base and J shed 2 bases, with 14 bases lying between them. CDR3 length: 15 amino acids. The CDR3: CSARGTGGGNYGYTF. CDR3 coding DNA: TGCAGTGCTAGAGGAACCGGGGGGGGCAACTATGGCTACACCTTC.

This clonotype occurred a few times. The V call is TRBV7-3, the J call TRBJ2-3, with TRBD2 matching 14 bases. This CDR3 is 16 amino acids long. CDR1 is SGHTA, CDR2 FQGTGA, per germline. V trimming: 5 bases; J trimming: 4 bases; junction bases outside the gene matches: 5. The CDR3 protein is CASSAATSGGADTQYF. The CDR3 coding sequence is TGTGCCAGCAGCGCAGCGACTAGCGGGGGGGCAGATACGCAGTATTTT.

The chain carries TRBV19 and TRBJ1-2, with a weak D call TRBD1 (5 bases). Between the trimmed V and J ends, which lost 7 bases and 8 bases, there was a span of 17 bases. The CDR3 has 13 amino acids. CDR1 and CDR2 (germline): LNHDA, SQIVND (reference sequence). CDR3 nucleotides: TGTGCCAGTACCCCCTGGGTTGGGGACGGCTACACCTTC. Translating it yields CASTPWVGDGYTF.

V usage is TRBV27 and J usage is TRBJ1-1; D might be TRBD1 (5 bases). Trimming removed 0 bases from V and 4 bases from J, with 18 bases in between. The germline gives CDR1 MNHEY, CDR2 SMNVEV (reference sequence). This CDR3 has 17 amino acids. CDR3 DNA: TGTGCCAGCAGTTTATCCCCTCGGGCCAGGGTGATCACTGAAGCTTTCTTT. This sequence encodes CASSLSPRARVITEAFF.

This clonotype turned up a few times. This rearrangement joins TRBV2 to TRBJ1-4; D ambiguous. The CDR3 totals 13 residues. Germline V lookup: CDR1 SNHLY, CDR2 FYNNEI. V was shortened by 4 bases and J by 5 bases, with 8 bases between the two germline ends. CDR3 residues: CASSVLENEKLFF. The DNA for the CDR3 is TGTGCCAGCAGTGTTCTGGAGAATGAAAAACTGTTTTTT.

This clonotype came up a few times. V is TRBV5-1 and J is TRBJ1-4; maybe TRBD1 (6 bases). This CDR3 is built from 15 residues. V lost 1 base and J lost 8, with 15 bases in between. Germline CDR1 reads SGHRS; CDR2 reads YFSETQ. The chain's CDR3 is CASSLFGQPGEKLFF. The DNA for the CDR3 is TGCGCCAGCAGCTTGTTCGGACAGCCTGGGGAAAAACTGTTTTTT.

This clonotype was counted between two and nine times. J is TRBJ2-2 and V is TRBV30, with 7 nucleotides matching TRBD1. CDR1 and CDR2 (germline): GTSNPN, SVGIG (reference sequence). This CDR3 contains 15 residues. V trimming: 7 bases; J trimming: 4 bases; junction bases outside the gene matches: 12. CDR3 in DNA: TGTGCCTCTCCCGAAGACAGGGTAGGCACCGGGGAGCTGTTTTTT. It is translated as CASPEDRVGTGELFF.

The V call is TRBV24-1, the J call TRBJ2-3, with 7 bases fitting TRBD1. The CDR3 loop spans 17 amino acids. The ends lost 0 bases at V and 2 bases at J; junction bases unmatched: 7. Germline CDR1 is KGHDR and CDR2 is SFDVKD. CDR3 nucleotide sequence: TGTGCCACCAGTGATTTGGGGGACAGACATAACACAGATACGCAGTATTTT. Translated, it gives CATSDLGDRHNTDTQYF.

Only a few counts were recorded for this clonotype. The CDR3 DNA reads as TGCAGTGCGGAACCAGGGGCTGGATTGGATACGCAGTATTTT. Amino acid sequence: CSAEPGAGLDTQYF. The chain couples TRBV20-1 to TRBJ2-3, with D possibly being TRBD1 (6 bases). V lost 6 bases, J lost 6 bases, and 19 bases lay in between. The CDR3 has 14 residues. Germline assignment: CDR1 DFQATT and CDR2 SNEGSKA (reference sequence).